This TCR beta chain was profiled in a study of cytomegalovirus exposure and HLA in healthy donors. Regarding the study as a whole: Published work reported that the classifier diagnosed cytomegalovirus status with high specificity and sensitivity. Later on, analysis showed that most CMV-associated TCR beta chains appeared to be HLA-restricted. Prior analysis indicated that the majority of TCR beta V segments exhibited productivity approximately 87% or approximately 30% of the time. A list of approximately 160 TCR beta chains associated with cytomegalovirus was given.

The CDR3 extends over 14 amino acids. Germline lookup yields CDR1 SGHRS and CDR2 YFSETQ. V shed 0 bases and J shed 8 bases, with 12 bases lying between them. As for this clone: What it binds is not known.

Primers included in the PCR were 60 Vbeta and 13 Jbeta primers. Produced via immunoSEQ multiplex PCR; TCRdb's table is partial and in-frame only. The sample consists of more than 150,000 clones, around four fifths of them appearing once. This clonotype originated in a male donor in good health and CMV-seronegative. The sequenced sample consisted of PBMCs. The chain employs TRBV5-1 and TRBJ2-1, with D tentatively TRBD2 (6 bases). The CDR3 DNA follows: TGCGCCAGCAGCTTGGGCCAGGGACTCGATGAGCAGTTCTTC. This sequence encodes CASSLGQGLDEQFF.